Listed here are 13 T cell receptor beta chains from one sample, sequenced in a study of shared clonotypes between healthy human individuals. Only in-frame clones appear in the TCRdb table, and some are missing; sequencing was by immunoSEQ multiplex PCR. The data show roughly 1 million clones, with about four fifths seen just once and 0.52% held by the top ten. The sequenced sample consisted of memory CD4+ T cells from PBMCs. Subset denoted: CD45RA-negative fraction. These receptors all come from a man between 18 and 29 years old in good health. Some clones in this sample may be carry-over from other donors' samples.

This clone was counted a single time. CDR3 bases: TGTGCCAGCAGCTCAGGACTAGCGGGAGGGCAAGAGACCCAGTACTTC. It translates to CASSSGLAGGQETQYF. The rearrangement links TRBV11-2 to TRBJ2-5; 15 bases are shared with TRBD2. The CDR3 runs to 16 residues. Germline V gene sequence: CDR1 SGHAT, CDR2 FQNNGV. V lost 4 bases and J lost 2; bases outside the gene matches: 2.

The gene calls are TRBV11-1 and TRBJ1-2; possibly TRBD1 for D (5 bases). This CDR3 spans 13 amino acids. From germline, CDR1 is SGHAT and CDR2 FQDESV (reference sequence). Trimming took 3 bases from V and 1 from J, leaving 6 bases between them. The CDR3 spells CASSFGHNYGYTF. CDR3 DNA sequence: TGTGCCAGCAGCTTCGGACATAACTATGGCTACACCTTC.

The gene calls are TRBV2 and TRBJ1-5; D gene unclear. The germline V gene has CDR1 SNHLY and CDR2 FYNNEI. Between the trimmed V and J ends, which lost 4 bases and 5 bases, there was a span of 6 bases. The CDR3 loop spans 12 amino acids. CDR3 protein: CASSAVDQPQHF. The DNA for the CDR3 is TGTGCCAGCAGTGCAGTCGATCAGCCCCAGCATTTT.

This clone showed up just once. J is TRBJ2-5 and V is TRBV5-1, with 13 bases that match TRBD2. This CDR3 is built from 16 residues. CDR1 and CDR2 from the germline V gene are SGHRS and YFSETQ. V trimming: 1 base; J trimming: 4 bases; junction bases outside the gene matches: 4. CDR3 sequence: CASSLRTSGSRETQYF. CDR3 DNA: TGCGCCAGCAGCTTGCGGACTAGCGGGAGTCGAGAGACCCAGTACTTC.

In its sample, this clone was seen many times. The same CDR3 is also encoded by other DNA sequences in this sample. The V gene is TRBV6-5, the J gene TRBJ2-5; D call uncertain. V was shortened by 6 bases and J by 5 bases, with 13 bases between the two germline ends. The length of the CDR3 is 13 residues. CDR1 and CDR2 (germline): MNHEY, SVGAGI. Here the CDR3 DNA reads TGTGCCAGCAGCCCCGACAACCGGGAGACCCAGTACTTC. Translation: CASSPDNRETQYF.

The J gene is TRBJ1-1, the V gene TRBV10-1, with D tentatively TRBD1 (6 bases). Germline lookup yields CDR1 WNHNN and CDR2 SYGVQD (reference sequence). Trimming left V 4 bases short and J 5 bases short, with 17 bases between. CDR3 size: 15 residues. The CDR3 coding sequence is TGCGCCAGCAGTGGGGGACACCCCGGGGAGACTGAAGCTTTCTTT. It encodes CASSGGHPGETEAFF.

Concerning this clone: Other nucleotide sequences from this sample produce the same CDR3. V is TRBV7-3 and J is TRBJ2-3; possibly TRBD2 for D (6 bases). Germline V gene data show CDR1 as SGHTA and CDR2 as FQGTGA. V was clipped by 3 bases and J by 3 bases, with 10 bases between them. This CDR3 contains 14 residues. The CDR3 DNA is TGTGCCAGCAGCTTGAGCGGGTCAACAGATACGCAGTATTTT. Its protein is CASSLSGSTDTQYF.

CDR3 in DNA: TGTGCCAGCAACCGGGACCCTGGGGACGAGCAGTACTTC. Protein product: CASNRDPGDEQYF. V and J are TRBV7-9 and TRBJ2-5, with D tentatively TRBD1 or TRBD2 (5 bases each). Matching the DNA end better, TRBJ2-7 makes the J call doubtful. The CDR3 runs to 13 residues. Germline V gene lookup returns CDR1 SEHNR and CDR2 FQNEAQ (reference sequence).

The chain recombines TRBV4-1 with TRBJ2-2, with D possibly matching TRBD2 (6 bases). CDR1 and CDR2 from the germline V gene are MGHRA and YSYEKL. The CDR3 runs 16 residues. With 6 bases removed from V and 1 base from J, the gap between germline ends came to 15 bases. CDR3 sequence reads: CASSSRLERNTGELFF. For the CDR3, the DNA is TGCGCCAGCAGTTCCAGACTAGAGAGGAACACCGGGGAGCTGTTTTTT.

This clone was seen more than once but under ten times. CDR3 residues: CASGPDTDTQYF. CDR3 coding DNA: TGTGCTAGTGGTCCGGACACAGATACGCAGTATTTT. The rearrangement uses TRBV12-5 and TRBJ2-3, with D hard to call. The CDR3 spans 12 residues. V lost 5 bases to trimming and J lost 2 bases, with 5 bases between them. The germline V gene encodes CDR1 LGHNT and CDR2 FRNRAP. The full variable domain, in which reference TRBV12-5 and TRBJ2-3 provide the parts outside the CDR3, is DARVTQTPRHKVTEMGQEVTMRCQPILGHNTVFWYRQTMMQGLELLAYFRNRAPLDDSGMPKDRFSAEMPDATLATLKIQPSEPRDSAVYFCASGPDTDTQYFGPGTRLTVL.

V gene TRBV5-1 combines with J gene TRBJ1-1, with D tentatively TRBD1 (6 bases). The germline gives CDR1 SGHRS, CDR2 YFSETQ. Between the trimmed V and J ends, which lost 0 bases and 8 bases, there was a span of 8 bases. The CDR3 spans 12 residues. CDR3 nucleotides: TGCGCCAGCAGCTTGGACAGGGAGGAAGCTTTCTTT. It codes for CASSLDREEAFF.

This CDR3 reads CASSDRTGMRTGELFF. DNA for the CDR3: TGTGCCAGCAGTGATCGGACAGGGATGAGGACCGGGGAGCTGTTTTTT. The J gene is TRBJ2-2, the V gene TRBV2, with 8 bases matching TRBD1. The germline V gene encodes CDR1 SNHLY and CDR2 FYNNEI. The CDR3 spans 16 residues. V lost 3 bases to trimming and J lost 5 bases; unmatched junction nucleotides: 8. The full variable domain, rest sourced from reference TRBV2 and TRBJ2-2, is EPEVTQTPSHQVTQMGQEVILRCVPISNHLYFYWYRQILGQKVEFLVSFYNNEISEKSEIFDDQFSVERPDGSNFTLKIRSTKLEDSAMYFCASSDRTGMRTGELFFGEGSRLTVL.

This chain connects TRBV4-2 to TRBJ2-2; 8 bases match TRBD2. The germline V gene encodes CDR1 LGHNA and CDR2 YNFKEQ. V lost 0 bases to trimming and J lost 6 bases; unmatched junction nucleotides: 9. This CDR3 is 17 amino acids long. The chain's CDR3 is CASSQEAGGGSAGELFF. The CDR3 DNA sequence: TGTGCCAGCAGCCAAGAGGCCGGGGGGGGCTCTGCCGGGGAGCTGTTTTTT.